Listed below are T cell receptor beta chains from one sample, sequenced in a study of identical twins. One entry per CDR3 protein results from TCRdb running MiXCR on the 5' RACE reads. The data show about 200,000 distinct CDR3 sequences, 5% to 7% seen once. A further study also used this sample, focusing on T cells expressing NK-cell markers.

The sequencing input was CD8+ T cells sorted from blood. These receptors were taken from a young woman in good health. CDR3s include the opening cysteine and the closing phenylalanine or tryptophan. A D gene is named only where the DNA matches it firmly. For some rows the clone size is stated as once, few or many, or as a class when expanded; others skip it.

J,V,size,D,DNA,CDR3
TRBJ2-3,TRBV5-6,many,-,TGTGCCAGCGGTCCTCTGACAGATACGCAGTATTTT,CASGPLTDTQYF
TRBJ2-7,TRBV2,many,-,TGTGCCAGCAGTGAAGGAGGAACCTACGAGCAGTACTTC,CASSEGGTYEQYF
TRBJ1-1,TRBV6-6,many,-,TGTGCCAGCAGTCCAGTCTCGAACACTGAAGCTTTCTTT,CASSPVSNTEAFF
TRBJ2-3,TRBV5-1,many,TRBD2,TGCGCCAGCAGCTCGGGACTAGCTGGCACAGATACGCAGTATTTT,CASSSGLAGTDTQYF
TRBJ2-2,TRBV29-1,-,-,TGCAGCGTTGACGGGAGCTCGGGCACCGGGGAGCTGTTTTTT,CSVDGSSGTGELFF
TRBJ2-7,TRBV12-3/TRBV12-4,many,TRBD1,TGTGCCAGCAACCACGGGACAGGGTACGAGCAGTACTTC,CASNHGTGYEQYF
TRBJ2-7,TRBV11-2,-,-,TGTGCCAGCAGCTTAGAAATTCATTATGGGGGGTACGAGCAGTACTTC,CASSLEIHYGGYEQYF
TRBJ1-1,TRBV6-1,few,-,TGTGCCACACGGCCCCAGGGGAACACTGAAGCTTTCTTT,CATRPQGNTEAFF
TRBJ2-3,TRBV20-1,few,-,TGCAGTGCTAGTACTAGACTCACAGATACGCAGTATTTT,CSASTRLTDTQYF
TRBJ2-7,TRBV12-3/TRBV12-4,many,-,TGTGCCACCTCTCGTTCGGGGGTACACGAGCAGTACTTC,CATSRSGVHEQYF
TRBJ2-4,TRBV6-1,few,TRBD2,TGTGCCAGCAGCCCCGGACTAGAAACCAACAAAAACATTCAGTACTTC,CASSPGLETNKNIQYF
TRBJ2-5,TRBV11-3,few,-,TGTGCCAGCAGCCCGCATGGAGTAGGTGCAGAGACCCAGTACTTC,CASSPHGVGAETQYF
TRBJ2-3,TRBV12-3/TRBV12-4,many,TRBD1,TGTGCCAGCAGTTTACAGGGGGACACAGATACGCAGTATTTT,CASSLQGDTDTQYF
TRBJ1-2,TRBV11-3,many,-,TGTGCCAGCAGCTTAGGGGCTAACTATGGCTACACCTTC,CASSLGANYGYTF
TRBJ2-3,TRBV5-1,many,-,TGCGCCAGCAGCCGGGACGATAGCACAGATACGCAGTATTTT,CASSRDDSTDTQYF
TRBJ2-1,TRBV30,-,-,TGTGCCTGGACTCAGGCGGCTGAGCAGTTCTTC,CAWTQAAEQFF
TRBJ2-1,TRBV4-3,-,-,TGCGCCAGCAGCCAAGCTTATTACGGGAGTAATGAGCAGTTCTTC,CASSQAYYGSNEQFF
TRBJ2-7,TRBV6-1,-,-,TGTGCCAGCAGTGAACTGGAGTACGAGCAGTACTTC,CASSELEYEQYF
TRBJ2-7,TRBV20-1,-,-,TGCAGTGCTAGGGAGGGGGAGGGGGTTCTCCATCACTCCTACGAGCAGTACTTC,CSAREGEGVLHHSYEQYF
TRBJ1-1,TRBV12-3/TRBV12-4,-,TRBD1,TGTGCCAGCAGGTCAGGGGGCTTGGGTGAAGCTTTCTTT,CASRSGGLGEAFF
TRBJ2-3,TRBV7-2,many,-,TGTGCCAGCAACTTGCCTCGCGGTGATACGCAGTATTTT,CASNLPRGDTQYF
TRBJ2-7,TRBV5-6,few,-,TGTGCCAGCAGCTCTACCCCCGGGAGAACGGACTACGAGCAGTACTTC,CASSSTPGRTDYEQYF
TRBJ1-1,TRBV5-1,-,-,TGCGCCAGCGGCCAAGAGGCAGCGAACACTGAAGCTTTCTTT,CASGQEAANTEAFF
TRBJ2-7,TRBV20-1,few,-,TGCAGTGCTAGAACGGGCCCCCGGACCTACGAGCAGTACTTC,CSARTGPRTYEQYF
TRBJ2-1,TRBV20-1,many,TRBD2,TGCAGTGCTAGGGACCTAGCGGGAGAGATGAATGAGCAGTTCTTC,CSARDLAGEMNEQFF
TRBJ1-5,TRBV28,many,-,TGTGCCAGCAGCCCGTCGGGGCCGGCGGGGAATCAGCCCCAGCATTTT,CASSPSGPAGNQPQHF
TRBJ2-1,TRBV7-2,-,-,TGTGCCAGCAGGGACCCGGACCCCGATGAGCAGTTCTTC,CASRDPDPDEQFF
TRBJ2-1,TRBV12-3/TRBV12-4,-,-,TGTGCCAGCAGTTTTGGGACGCATTACAATGAGCAGTTCTTC,CASSFGTHYNEQFF
TRBJ2-1,TRBV12-3/TRBV12-4,many,-,TGTGCCAGCAGTTTTGAGGATGAGCAGTTCTTC,CASSFEDEQFF
TRBJ1-2,TRBV6-5,-,-,TGTGCCAGCAGTTACTCCGGGACACAAGGCTACACCTTC,CASSYSGTQGYTF
TRBJ2-1,TRBV9,many,TRBD2,TGTGCCAGCAGCCCGAGCGGGGGGTCCGATAATGAGCAGTTCTTC,CASSPSGGSDNEQFF
TRBJ2-2,TRBV4-2,few,TRBD2,TGTGCCAGCAGCCTTAGTAAGACCCGGGGGGCGAACACCGGGGAGCTGTTTTTT,CASSLSKTRGANTGELFF
TRBJ2-3,TRBV7-3,few,TRBD2,TGTGCCAGCAGCTTGACTAGCGGGGGCCTAGATACGCAGTATTTT,CASSLTSGGLDTQYF
TRBJ2-4,TRBV2,-,TRBD1,TGTGCCAGCAGTGCTTTCCTCGGGACAGGGGTAGCCAAAAACATTCAGTACTTC,CASSAFLGTGVAKNIQYF
TRBJ1-2,TRBV7-2,-,-,TGTGCCAGCAGCCCGCAACGGGGAGACTACACCTTC,CASSPQRGDYTF
TRBJ2-2,TRBV27,-,TRBD2,TGTGCCAGCAGGGGGGGGGAAGACGTAGGGGAGCTGTTTTTT,CASRGGEDVGELFF
TRBJ2-7,TRBV5-1,few,TRBD2,TGCGCCAGCAGCGCGTGGACTAGCGCCTACGAGCAGTACTTC,CASSAWTSAYEQYF
TRBJ2-7,TRBV6-6,-,-,TGTGCCAGCAGTTACCCTCGGACTGAGCAGTACTTC,CASSYPRTEQYF
TRBJ1-1,TRBV7-9,few,TRBD1,TGTGCCAGCACCCCCCCGACAGGGTCTGAAGCTTTCTTT,CASTPPTGSEAFF
TRBJ2-7,TRBV6-5,-,-,TGTGCCAGCAGTTACGTTGGGCCTCCCTACGAGCAGTACTTC,CASSYVGPPYEQYF
TRBJ2-7,TRBV7-8,few,-,TGTGCCAGCGAGAGACTGGACTTGATCTACGAGCAGTACTTC,CASERLDLIYEQYF
TRBJ1-3,TRBV6-5,-,TRBD1,TGTGCCAGCAGTTACGGTCAGGGGGTGGGGAACACCATATATTTT,CASSYGQGVGNTIYF
TRBJ2-7,TRBV5-5,many,TRBD1,TGTGCCAGCAGCATACGCGCCGGACAGGGGAGCTCCTACGAGCAGTACTTC,CASSIRAGQGSSYEQYF
TRBJ2-7,TRBV29-1,-,TRBD1,TGCAGCGGGCGACAGGGGATGTCCTACGAGCAGTACTTC,CSGRQGMSYEQYF
TRBJ2-5,TRBV27,few,TRBD2,TGTGCCAGCAGTTTGAGACTAGCAGAAGAGACCCAGTACTTC,CASSLRLAEETQYF
TRBJ2-3,TRBV12-3/TRBV12-4,many,TRBD2,TGTGCCAGCAGGAAAGCGGGGGGGCTGCGAGATACGCAGTATTTT,CASRKAGGLRDTQYF
TRBJ2-5,TRBV30,few,-,TGTGCCTGGACCCTCGGGGAGACCCAGTACTTC,CAWTLGETQYF
TRBJ2-7,TRBV11-2,few,-,TGTGCCAGCAGCTTGGCAGGGATCGAGCAGTACTTC,CASSLAGIEQYF